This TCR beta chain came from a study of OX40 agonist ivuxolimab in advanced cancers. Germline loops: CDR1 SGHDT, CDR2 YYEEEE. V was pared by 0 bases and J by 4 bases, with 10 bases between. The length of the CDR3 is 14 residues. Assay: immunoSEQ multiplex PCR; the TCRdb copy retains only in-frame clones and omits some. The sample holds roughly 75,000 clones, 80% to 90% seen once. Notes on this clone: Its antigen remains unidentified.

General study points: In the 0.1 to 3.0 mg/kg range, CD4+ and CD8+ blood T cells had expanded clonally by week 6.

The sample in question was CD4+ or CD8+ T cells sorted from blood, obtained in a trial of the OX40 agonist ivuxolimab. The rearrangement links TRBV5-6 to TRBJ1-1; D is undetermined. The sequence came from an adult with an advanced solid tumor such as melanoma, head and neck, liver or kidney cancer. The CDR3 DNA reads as TGTGCCAGCAGCTTGGTTGCGCAGACCACTGAAGCTTTCTTT. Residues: CASSLVAQTTEAFF.